The entry below gives a single T cell receptor beta chain sequence along with its context. The antigen is not known. Use of 60 Vbeta and 13 Jbeta primers characterized the PCR. Original data processing: Counted up in a later analysis, unique TCR beta chains came to 65 million to 80 million, with around 10 million shared. Using immunoSEQ multiplex PCR, the repertoire was profiled, and TCRdb retains in-frame clones only, with some absent. The DNA was the basis for D and trimming; V, J and clone size are from that table. There are about 130,000 clones in the sample; about 83% occur only once, and around 1.3% lies in the top ten. This record comes from a study of cytomegalovirus exposure and HLA in healthy donors. Study details: A prior study identified 120 million or so unique TCR beta sequences from roughly 170 million T cells. The study's findings and limits: Links to common viral pathogens appeared, in a later analysis, for several of the most significant clusters. Only CMV serostatus was available as immune exposure information.

Trimming removed 3 bases from V and 5 bases from J, with 11 bases in between. CDR3 length: 14 amino acids. Germline V gives CDR1 LNHDA, CDR2 SQIVND (reference sequence). The chain has TRBV19 and TRBJ1-5; perhaps TRBD1 as D (6 bases). The sample was PBMCs. The sequence was collected from a girl under 10 years old in good health and CMV-seronegative. The CDR3 DNA sequence: TGTGCCAGTAGTATGGACAGAGAGGATCAGCCCCAGCATTTT. Amino acids: CASSMDREDQPQHF.